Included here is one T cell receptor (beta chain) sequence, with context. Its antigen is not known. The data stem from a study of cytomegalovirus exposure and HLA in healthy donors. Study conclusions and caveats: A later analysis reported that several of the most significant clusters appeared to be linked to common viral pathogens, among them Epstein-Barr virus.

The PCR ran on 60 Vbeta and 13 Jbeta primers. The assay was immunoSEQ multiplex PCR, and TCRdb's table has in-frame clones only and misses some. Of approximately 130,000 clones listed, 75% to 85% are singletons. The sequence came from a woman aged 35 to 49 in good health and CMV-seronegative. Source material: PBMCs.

CDR3 protein: CASREQGVNEKLFF. CDR3 DNA: TGCGCCAGCAGAGAGCAGGGGGTTAATGAAAAACTGTTTTTT. The rearrangement uses TRBV5-1 and TRBJ1-4; 7 positions agree with TRBD1. The CDR3 has 14 amino acids. The V gene end was trimmed by 5 bases and the J gene end by 4 bases; junction bases not matched to a gene: 5. CDR1 is SGHRS and CDR2 is YFSETQ in the germline V gene. The complete variable domain, with remaining parts taken from reference TRBV5-1 and TRBJ1-4, reads KAGVTQTPRYLIKTRGQQVTLSCSPISGHRSVSWYQQTPGQGLQFLFEYFSETQRNKGNFPGRFSGRQFSNSRSEMNVSTLELGDSALYLCASREQGVNEKLFFGSGTQLSVL.